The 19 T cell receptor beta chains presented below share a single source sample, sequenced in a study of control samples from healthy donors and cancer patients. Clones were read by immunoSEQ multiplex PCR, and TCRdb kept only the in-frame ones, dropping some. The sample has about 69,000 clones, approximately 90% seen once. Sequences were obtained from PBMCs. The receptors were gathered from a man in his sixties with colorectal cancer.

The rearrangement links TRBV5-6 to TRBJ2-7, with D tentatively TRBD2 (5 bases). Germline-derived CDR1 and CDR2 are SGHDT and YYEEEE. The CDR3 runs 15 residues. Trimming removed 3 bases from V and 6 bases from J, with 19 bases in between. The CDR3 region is CASSWVGHLSGEQYF. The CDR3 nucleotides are TGTGCCAGCAGCTGGGTAGGGCATTTAAGCGGCGAGCAGTACTTC.

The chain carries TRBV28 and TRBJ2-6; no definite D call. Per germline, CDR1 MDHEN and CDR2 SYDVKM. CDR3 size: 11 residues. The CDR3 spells CGTWGANVLTF. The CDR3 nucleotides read TGTGGTACGTGGGGGGCCAACGTCCTGACTTTC.

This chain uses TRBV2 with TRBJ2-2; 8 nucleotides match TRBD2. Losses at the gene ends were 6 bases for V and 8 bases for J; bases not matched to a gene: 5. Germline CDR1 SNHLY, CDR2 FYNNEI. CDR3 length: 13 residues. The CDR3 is CASRAGVGGELFF. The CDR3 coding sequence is TGTGCCAGCAGAGCGGGGGTAGGGGGGGAGCTGTTTTTT.

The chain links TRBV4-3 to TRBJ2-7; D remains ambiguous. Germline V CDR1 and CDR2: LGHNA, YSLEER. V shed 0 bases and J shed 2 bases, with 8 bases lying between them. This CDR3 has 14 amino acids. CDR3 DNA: TGCGCCAGCAGCCAAGACTGGGCCCCCTACGAGCAGTACTTC. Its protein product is CASSQDWAPYEQYF.

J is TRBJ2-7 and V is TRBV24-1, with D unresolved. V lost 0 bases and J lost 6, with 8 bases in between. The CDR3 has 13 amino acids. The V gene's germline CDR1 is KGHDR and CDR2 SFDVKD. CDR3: CATSDLPGGEQYF. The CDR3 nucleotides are TGTGCCACCAGTGATTTGCCGGGCGGCGAGCAGTACTTC.

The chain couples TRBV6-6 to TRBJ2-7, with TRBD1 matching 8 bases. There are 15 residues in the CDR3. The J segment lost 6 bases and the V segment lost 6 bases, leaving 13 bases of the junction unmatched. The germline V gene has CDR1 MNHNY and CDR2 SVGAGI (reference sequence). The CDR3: CASSTWGTGLLEQYF. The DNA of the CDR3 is TGTGCCAGCAGCACCTGGGGGACAGGTCTTCTCGAGCAGTACTTC.

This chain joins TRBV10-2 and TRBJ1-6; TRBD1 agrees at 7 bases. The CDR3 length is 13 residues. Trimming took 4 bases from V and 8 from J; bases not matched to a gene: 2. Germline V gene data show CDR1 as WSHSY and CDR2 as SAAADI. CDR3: CASSGQGDSPLHF. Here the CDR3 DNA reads TGCGCCAGCAGTGGACAGGGAGATTCACCCCTCCACTTT.

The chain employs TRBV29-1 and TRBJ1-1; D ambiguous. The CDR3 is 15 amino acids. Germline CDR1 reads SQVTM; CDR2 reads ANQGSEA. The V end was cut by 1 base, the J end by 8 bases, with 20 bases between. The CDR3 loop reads CSVEAAGRQGREAFF. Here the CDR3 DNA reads TGCAGCGTTGAAGCCGCCGGGCGCCAAGGTAGGGAAGCTTTCTTT.

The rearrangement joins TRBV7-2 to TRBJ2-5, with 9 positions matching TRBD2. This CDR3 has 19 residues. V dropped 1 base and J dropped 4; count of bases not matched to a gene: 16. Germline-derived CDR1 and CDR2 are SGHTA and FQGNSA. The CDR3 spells CASSLGWRGGLGRVETQYF. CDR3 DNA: TGTGCCAGCAGCTTAGGGTGGCGGGGGGGCCTCGGGAGAGTAGAGACCCAGTACTTC. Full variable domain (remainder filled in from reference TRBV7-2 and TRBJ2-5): GAGVSQSPSNKVTEKGKDVELRCDPISGHTALYWYRQSLGQGLEFLIYFQGNSAPDKSGLPSDRFSAERTGGSVSTLTIQRTQQEDSAVYLCASSLGWRGGLGRVETQYFGPGTRLLVL.

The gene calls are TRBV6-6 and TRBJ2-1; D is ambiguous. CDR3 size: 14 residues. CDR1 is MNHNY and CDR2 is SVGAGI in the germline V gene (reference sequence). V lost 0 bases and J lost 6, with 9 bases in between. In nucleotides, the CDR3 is TGTGCCAGCAGTTACTCGTCGCGGCCCAATGAGCAGTTCTTC. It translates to CASSYSSRPNEQFF.

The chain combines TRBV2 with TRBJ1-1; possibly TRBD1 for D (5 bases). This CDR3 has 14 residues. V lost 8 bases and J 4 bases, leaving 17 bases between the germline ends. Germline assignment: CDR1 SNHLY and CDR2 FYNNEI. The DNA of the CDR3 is TGTGCCAGCGGAGAGTTGGTAGGGGTCACTGAAGCTTTCTTT. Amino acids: CASGELVGVTEAFF.

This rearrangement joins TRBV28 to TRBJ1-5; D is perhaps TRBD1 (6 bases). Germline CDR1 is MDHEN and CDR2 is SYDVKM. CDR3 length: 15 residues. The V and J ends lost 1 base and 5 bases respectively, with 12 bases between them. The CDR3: CASSLLGGADQPQHF. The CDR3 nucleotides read TGTGCCAGCAGTTTATTAGGGGGGGCCGATCAGCCCCAGCATTTT.

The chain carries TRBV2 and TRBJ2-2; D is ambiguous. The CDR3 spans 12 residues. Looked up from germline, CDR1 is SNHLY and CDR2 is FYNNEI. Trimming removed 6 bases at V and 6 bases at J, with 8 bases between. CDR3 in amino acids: CASSWFPGELFF. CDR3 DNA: TGTGCCAGCAGCTGGTTCCCCGGGGAGCTGTTTTTT. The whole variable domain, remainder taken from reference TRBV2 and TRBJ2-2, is EPEVTQTPSHQVTQMGQEVILRCVPISNHLYFYWYRQILGQKVEFLVSFYNNEISEKSEIFDDQFSVERPDGSNFTLKIRSTKLEDSAMYFCASSWFPGELFFGEGSRLTVL.

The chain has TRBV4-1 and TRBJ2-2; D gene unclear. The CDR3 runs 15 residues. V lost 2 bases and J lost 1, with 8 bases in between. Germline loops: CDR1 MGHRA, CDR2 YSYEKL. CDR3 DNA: TGCGCCAGCAGCCAAAGGGCCCAGAACACCGGGGAGCTGTTTTTT. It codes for CASSQRAQNTGELFF.

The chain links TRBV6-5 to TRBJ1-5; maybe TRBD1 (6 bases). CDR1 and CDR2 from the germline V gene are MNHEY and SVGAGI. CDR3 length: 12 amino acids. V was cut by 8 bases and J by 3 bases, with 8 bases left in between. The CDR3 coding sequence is TGTGCCAGCTGGACAGCCAATCAGCCCCAGCATTTT. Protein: CASWTANQPQHF.

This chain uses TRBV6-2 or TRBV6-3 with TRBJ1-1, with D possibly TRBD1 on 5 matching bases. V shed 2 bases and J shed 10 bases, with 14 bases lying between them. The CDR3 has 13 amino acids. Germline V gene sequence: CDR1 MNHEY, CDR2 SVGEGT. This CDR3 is CASSYTVQGGAFF. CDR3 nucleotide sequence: TGTGCCAGCAGTTACACGGTCCAGGGAGGAGCTTTCTTT.

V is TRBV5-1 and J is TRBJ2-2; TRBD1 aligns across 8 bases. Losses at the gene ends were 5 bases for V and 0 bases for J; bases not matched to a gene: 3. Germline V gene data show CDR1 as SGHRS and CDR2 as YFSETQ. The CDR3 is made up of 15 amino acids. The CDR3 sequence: CASSEQGANTGELFF. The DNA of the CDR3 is TGCGCCAGCAGTGAACAGGGGGCGAACACCGGGGAGCTGTTTTTT.

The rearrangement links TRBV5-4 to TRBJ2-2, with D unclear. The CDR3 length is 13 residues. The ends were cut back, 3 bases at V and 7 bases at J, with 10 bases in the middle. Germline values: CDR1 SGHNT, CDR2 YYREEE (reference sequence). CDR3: CASSSNPHGELFF. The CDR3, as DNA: TGTGCCAGCAGCTCCAATCCTCACGGGGAGCTGTTTTTT. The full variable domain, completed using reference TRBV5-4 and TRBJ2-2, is ETGVTQSPTHLIKTRGQQVTLRCSSQSGHNTVSWYQQALGQGPQFIFQYYREEENGRGNFPPRFSGLQFPNYSSELNVNALELDDSALYLCASSSNPHGELFFGEGSRLTVL.

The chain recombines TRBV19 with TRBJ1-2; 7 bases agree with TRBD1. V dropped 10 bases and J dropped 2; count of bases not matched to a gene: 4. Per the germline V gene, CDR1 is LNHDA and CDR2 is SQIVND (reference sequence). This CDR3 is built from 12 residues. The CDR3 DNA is TGTGCCACCCTGGGACAGAACTATGGCTACACCTTC. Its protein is CATLGQNYGYTF.